This TCR beta chain is drawn from a study of long-term antiretroviral therapy in people with HIV. Whole-study results and caveats: Viral resistance, ART adherence and therapy changes all lacked available data. The study collected blood between about 2003 and 2017, possibly under older ART regimens.

About this clone itself: Its antigen remains unknown.

The content of samples before DNA extraction was about 1-11 million cryopreserved PBMC. The germline V and J ends were trimmed by 0 bases and 1 base, with 7 bases remaining between them. The CDR3 spans 15 residues. The V gene's germline CDR1 is SGDLS and CDR2 YYNGEE. Version v3.0 of the immunoSEQ assay ran at survey level. Sequencing used immunoSEQ multiplex PCR; TCRdb keeps in-frame clones, though not all of them. The top ten clones hold around 17% of a sample with approximately 11,000 clones, about 80% of them seen once. The chain employs TRBV9 and TRBJ2-2; D not resolved. This receptor was identified in a man aged 25 to 40 with HIV. The material sequenced was unsorted PBMCs, taken at the start of antiretroviral therapy, before treatment. CDR3 sequence reads: CASSVGPKNTGELFF. CDR3 in DNA: TGTGCCAGCAGCGTAGGGCCTAAGAACACCGGGGAGCTGTTTTTT. The complete variable domain, with remaining parts taken from reference TRBV9 and TRBJ2-2, reads DSGVTQTPKHLITATGQRVTLRCSPRSGDLSVYWYQQSLDQGLQFLIQYYNGEERAKGNILERFSAQQFPDLHSELNLSSLELGDSALYFCASSVGPKNTGELFFGEGSRLTVL.